Shown below are 13 T cell receptor beta chains from a single sample sequenced in a study of cytomegalovirus exposure and HLA in healthy donors listed by TCRdb under 2017. The library was produced with the immunoSEQ multiplex PCR assay. The multiplex PCR relied on a mix of 60 forward primers for TCR Vbeta segments and 13 reverse primers for TCR Jbeta segments. Entries here come from immuneACCESS through TCRdb and include only in-frame sequences with V and J called. Some clones fail to appear in such tables; in the studies checked, an unresolved V gene covers under half of the shortfall, and the cause of the remainder is unknown. The sample table records more than 150,000 clones; roughly three quarters of these occur just once. The top ten clonotypes cover about 2.5% of the sample. Sequencing used PBMCs. The receptors originated from a woman aged 30 to 39 in good health and CMV-seropositive.

The rearrangement uses TRBV6-5 and TRBJ1-4, with D possibly being TRBD1 (6 bases). Germline V CDR1 and CDR2: MNHEY, SVGAGI. The CDR3 runs 15 residues. Trimming removed 4 bases at V and 3 bases at J, with 12 bases between. The CDR3 region has the DNA TGTGCCAGCAGTTCCCCTCAGGGGTCTAATGAAAAACTGTTTTTT. Translation gives CASSSPQGSNEKLFF.

The chain carries TRBV11-3 and TRBJ1-4; D gene uncertain. V dropped 1 base and J dropped 0 bases, with 6 bases sitting between them. Germline V lookup: CDR1 SGHNT, CDR2 YENEEA. This CDR3 is 15 amino acids long. The CDR3: CASSLVGATNEKLFF. The CDR3 DNA is TGTGCCAGCAGCTTAGTCGGGGCAACTAATGAAAAACTGTTTTTT. Complete variable domain (other parts from reference TRBV11-3 and TRBJ1-4): EAGVVQSPRYKIIEKKQPVAFWCNPISGHNTLYWYLQNLGQGPELLIRYENEEAVDDSQLPKDRFSAERLKGVDSTLKIQPAELGDSAVYLCASSLVGATNEKLFFGSGTQLSVL.

The gene calls are TRBV11-2 and TRBJ2-3; weak D call: TRBD2 (6 bases). This CDR3 has 14 residues. CDR1 and CDR2 from the germline V gene are SGHAT and FQNNGV. The V end lost 4 bases, the J end lost 10 bases, and 18 bases lay between the germline ends. DNA of the CDR3: TGTGCCAGCAGCTCCCGACACGCGGACTATTCGCAGTATTTT. This gives the protein CASSSRHADYSQYF.

This clone was recorded at least ten times. This chain joins TRBV19 and TRBJ1-2, with 7 positions matching TRBD1. The length of the CDR3 is 14 residues. Germline V CDR1 and CDR2: LNHDA, SQIVND (reference sequence). Trimming took 6 bases from V and 4 from J; bases not matched to a gene: 8. The CDR3: CASSHTTGFYGYTF. CDR3 bases: TGTGCCAGTAGCCACACGACAGGGTTCTATGGCTACACCTTC.

This chain connects TRBV4-2 to TRBJ1-1; a weak D match, TRBD1 (5 bases). The CDR3 has 17 residues. From germline, CDR1 is LGHNA and CDR2 YNFKEQ. V was cut by 3 bases and J by 1 base, with 18 bases left in between. In DNA form, the CDR3 reads TGTGCCAGCAGCCAGCCCGGTACAGGCCCCTGGAACACTGAAGCTTTCTTT. Its translation is CASSQPGTGPWNTEAFF.

The J gene is TRBJ2-7, the V gene TRBV7-9, with D perhaps matching TRBD1 (5 bases). The V gene lost 3 bases and the J gene lost 3 bases, with 12 bases spanning the gap. The length of the CDR3 is 14 residues. Germline loops: CDR1 SEHNR, CDR2 FQNEAQ (reference sequence). The CDR3 spells CASSLTRGFYEQYF. The DNA for the CDR3 is TGTGCCAGCAGCTTGACAAGGGGCTTCTACGAGCAGTACTTC.

V usage is TRBV6-1 and J usage is TRBJ2-1; no clear D gene. V was shortened by 4 bases and J by 1 base, with 11 bases between the two germline ends. The CDR3 has 15 residues. Germline V gene lookup returns CDR1 MNHNS and CDR2 SASEGT. In DNA, the CDR3 is TGTGCCAGCAGTGTAACACGCAGGTCCTACAATGAGCAGTTCTTC. Translated, it gives CASSVTRRSYNEQFF.

This clone was picked up one time. This sequence joins TRBV2 and TRBJ1-2; D uncertain. V lost 3 bases, J lost 2 bases, and 7 bases lay in between. CDR1 is SNHLY, CDR2 FYNNEI, per germline. The CDR3 consists of 13 residues. For the CDR3, the DNA is TGTGCCAGCAGTGACAGCAGGAACTATGGCTACACCTTC. It specifies CASSDSRNYGYTF.

V and J are TRBV21-1 and TRBJ2-3; the table calls TRBD1, which could not be checked here. TRBV21-1 is shown as a pseudogene. There are 14 residues in the CDR3. The CDR3 reads CARGQGRGTDTQYF. For the CDR3, the DNA is TGTGCCAGGGGACAGGGAAGGGGTACAGATACGCAGTATTTT.

This clone appeared once. Here the CDR3 DNA reads TGTGCCAGCAGCGTAGAGGGGACAGGCTATTCACCCCTCCACTTT. Protein product: CASSVEGTGYSPLHF. The J gene is TRBJ1-6, the V gene TRBV9, with 8 bases lining up with TRBD1. The CDR3 contains 15 residues. V was clipped by 0 bases and J by 8 bases; unmatched bases: 4. Germline V CDR1 and CDR2: SGDLS, YYNGEE.

This clone came up a few times. The rearrangement uses TRBV15 and TRBJ2-7; possible D gene TRBD2, 5 bases. V lost 0 bases to trimming and J lost 3 bases, with 15 bases between them. The CDR3 totals 16 residues. Germline V gene lookup returns CDR1 LNHNV and CDR2 YYDKDF (reference sequence). CDR3 nucleotides: TGTGCCACCAGCAGAGATTCCGTGACTACCTTCTACGAGCAGTACTTC. It encodes CATSRDSVTTFYEQYF.

CDR3 DNA: TGTGCCAGCAACGGCCGGCGGCTTGGAAACACCATATATTTT. Translated, it gives CASNGRRLGNTIYF. The chain carries TRBV7-9 and TRBJ1-3; the D is unclear. In germline, CDR1 is SEHNR, CDR2 FQNEAQ (reference sequence). Trimming left V 7 bases short and J 3 bases short, with 13 bases between. CDR3 size: 14 residues.

The rearrangement joins TRBV19 to TRBJ2-7; D perhaps matches TRBD2 (7 bases). Germline values: CDR1 LNHDA, CDR2 SQIVND (reference sequence). V shed 8 bases and J shed 0 bases, with 17 bases lying between them. This CDR3 has 15 residues. The CDR3, as DNA: TGTGCCAGTGGGCCGGCGGGGGCGCTCTCCTACGAGCAGTACTTC. Translated, it gives CASGPAGALSYEQYF.